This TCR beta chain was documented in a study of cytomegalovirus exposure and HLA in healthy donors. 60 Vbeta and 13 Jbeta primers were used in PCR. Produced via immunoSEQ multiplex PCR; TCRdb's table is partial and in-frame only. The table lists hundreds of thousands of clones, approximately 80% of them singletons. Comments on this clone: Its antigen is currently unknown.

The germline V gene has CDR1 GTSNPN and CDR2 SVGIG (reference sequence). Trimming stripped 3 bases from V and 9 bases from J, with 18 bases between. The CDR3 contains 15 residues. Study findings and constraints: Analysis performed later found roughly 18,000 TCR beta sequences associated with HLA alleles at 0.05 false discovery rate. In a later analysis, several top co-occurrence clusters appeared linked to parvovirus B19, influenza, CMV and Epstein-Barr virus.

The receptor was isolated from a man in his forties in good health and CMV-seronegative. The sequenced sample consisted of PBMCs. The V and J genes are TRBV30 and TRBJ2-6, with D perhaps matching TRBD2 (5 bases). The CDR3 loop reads CAWSEANQRVNVLTF. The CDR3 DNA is TGTGCCTGGAGCGAGGCCAATCAGAGGGTCAACGTCCTGACTTTC.